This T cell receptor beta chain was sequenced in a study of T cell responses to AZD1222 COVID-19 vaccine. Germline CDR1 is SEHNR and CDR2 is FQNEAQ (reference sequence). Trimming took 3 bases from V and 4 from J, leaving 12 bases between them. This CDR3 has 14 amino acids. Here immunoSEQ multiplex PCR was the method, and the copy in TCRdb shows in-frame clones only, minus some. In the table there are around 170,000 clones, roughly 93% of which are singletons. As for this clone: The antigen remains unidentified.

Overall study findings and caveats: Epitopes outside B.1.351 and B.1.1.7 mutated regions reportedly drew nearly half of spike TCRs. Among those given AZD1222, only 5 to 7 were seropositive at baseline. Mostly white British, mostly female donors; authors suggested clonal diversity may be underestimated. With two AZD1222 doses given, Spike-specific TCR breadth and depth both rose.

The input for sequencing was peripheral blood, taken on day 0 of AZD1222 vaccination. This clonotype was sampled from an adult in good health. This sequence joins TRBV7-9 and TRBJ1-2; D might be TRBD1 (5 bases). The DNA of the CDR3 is TGTGCCAGCAGCTTGGGGACGGACTCCTATGGCTACACCTTC. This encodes CASSLGTDSYGYTF.